The sequence of this T cell receptor (beta chain) was determined in a study of shared clonotypes between healthy human individuals. Whole-study findings and limits: An anticipated effect of sequencing depth on clonotype sharing among donors was recognized.

Details on this clone: The antigen is unknown.

CD45RO-negative, CCR7-selected cells formed the naive CD8 fraction, which excluded terminally differentiated effector memory CD45RA+ cells. This CDR3 is 13 amino acids long. CDR1 and CDR2 (germline): MDHEN, SYDVKM. Trimming pared 3 bases from V and 5 bases from J, leaving 11 bases between. Each replicate PCR on the sorted subsets used 200 to 250 ng DNA (roughly 27,000 T cell genomes). Some clones are missing from TCRdb's copy, which holds only in-frame ones; the method was immunoSEQ multiplex PCR. The data hold 550,000 to 650,000 clones, with about 96% observed a single time. The receptor was derived from a woman in her twenties or thirties in good health. The sequenced sample consisted of naive CD8+ T cells sorted from blood. The rearrangement joins TRBV28 to TRBJ2-7; D gene unclear. The CDR3 DNA sequence: TGTGCCAGCAGTTTGTCGGGTTTCCACGAGCAGTACTTC. Translating it yields CASSLSGFHEQYF.